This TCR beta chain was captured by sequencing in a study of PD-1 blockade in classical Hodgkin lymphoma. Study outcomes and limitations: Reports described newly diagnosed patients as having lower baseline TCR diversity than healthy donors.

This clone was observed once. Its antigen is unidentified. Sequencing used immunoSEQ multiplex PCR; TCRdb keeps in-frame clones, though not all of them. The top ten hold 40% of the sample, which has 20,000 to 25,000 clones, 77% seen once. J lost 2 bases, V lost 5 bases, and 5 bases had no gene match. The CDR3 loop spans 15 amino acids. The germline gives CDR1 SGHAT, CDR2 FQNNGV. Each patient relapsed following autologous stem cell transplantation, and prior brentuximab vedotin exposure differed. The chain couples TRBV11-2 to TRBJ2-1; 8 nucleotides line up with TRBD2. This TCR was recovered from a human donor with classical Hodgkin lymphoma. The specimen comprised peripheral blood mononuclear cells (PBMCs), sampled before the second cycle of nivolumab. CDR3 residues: CASSAGGLTYNEQFF. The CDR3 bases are TGTGCCAGCAGCGCGGGGGGTTTAACCTACAATGAGCAGTTCTTC.